The 13 T cell receptor beta chains below were found in one sample sequenced in a study of identical twins. TCRdb processed the 5' RACE reads anew with MiXCR; each CDR3 protein has one entry. This table has fewer than 450,000 distinct CDR3 sequences, 9% appearing once. The material sequenced was naive T cells sorted from blood. The receptors originated from a woman aged 50 to 60 in good health.

This clonotype has more than one count but fewer than ten. The gene calls are TRBV19 and TRBJ1-6; a possible D gene is TRBD1 (6 bases). This CDR3 has 14 residues. V was cut by 6 bases and J by 4 bases, with 10 bases left in between. Germline CDR1 is LNHDA and CDR2 is SQIVND (reference sequence). The CDR3 loop is CASSGQLYNSPLHF. The CDR3 region has the DNA TGTGCCAGTAGCGGACAGCTTTATAATTCACCCCTCCACTTT.

This clonotype showed up just a few times. V is TRBV6-7 and J is TRBJ2-1; 7 bases are a match to TRBD2. Being an ORF, TRBV6-7 has a function that is uncertain. The CDR3 consists of 17 residues. Trimming removed 7 bases from V and 8 bases from J; junction bases left unmatched: 20. CDR3 DNA sequence: TGTGCCAGCAACTTACTCCCTGCCGGGGAGGGCCAGGATGAGCAGTTCTTC. It codes for CASNLLPAGEGQDEQFF.

This clonotype came up many times. The rearrangement links TRBV6-5 to TRBJ2-1; 7 nucleotides agree with TRBD2. CDR1 and CDR2 from the germline V gene are MNHEY and SVGAGI. V trimming: 4 bases; J trimming: 7 bases; junction bases outside the gene matches: 4. CDR3 length: 13 residues. The DNA of the CDR3 is TGTGCCAGCAGTTCCGGACTAGGGAATGAGCAGTTCTTC. Translating it yields CASSSGLGNEQFF.

The chain combines TRBV20-1 with TRBJ2-1; weak D call: TRBD1 (6 bases). The V gene lost 0 bases and the J gene lost 13 bases, with 16 bases spanning the gap. In germline, CDR1 is DFQATT, CDR2 SNEGSKA (reference sequence). This CDR3 spans 13 amino acids. CDR3 nucleotides: TGCAGTGCTAGAGATCCAAGGCAGGGGATACAGTTCTTC. Its protein product is CSARDPRQGIQFF.

This clonotype was picked up a small number of times. The genes are TRBV5-1 and TRBJ2-2, with TRBD2 identical over 7 bases. The CDR3 is made up of 14 amino acids. Per germline, CDR1 SGHRS and CDR2 YFSETQ. Trimming removed 4 bases from V and 6 bases from J; junction bases left unmatched: 6. CDR3: CASSARGDAGELFF. Written as DNA, the CDR3 is TGCGCCAGCAGCGCTCGGGGGGATGCCGGGGAGCTGTTTTTT. The full variable domain, in which reference TRBV5-1 and TRBJ2-2 provide the parts outside the CDR3, is KAGVTQTPRYLIKTRGQQVTLSCSPISGHRSVSWYQQTPGQGLQFLFEYFSETQRNKGNFPGRFSGRQFSNSRSEMNVSTLELGDSALYLCASSARGDAGELFFGEGSRLTVL.

The V call is TRBV20-1, the J call TRBJ2-7; D perhaps matches TRBD2 (6 bases). The length of the CDR3 is 12 residues. Germline V gene lookup returns CDR1 DFQATT and CDR2 SNEGSKA (reference sequence). V shed 6 bases and J shed 3 bases, with 12 bases lying between them. DNA for the CDR3: TGCAGTGCCCCACAGGAGGGCTACGAGCAGTACTTC. Translating gives CSAPQEGYEQYF.

This clonotype was counted many times. The chain has TRBV20-1 and TRBJ2-3; 11 bases fit TRBD2. V shed 3 bases, J shed 7 bases, and the junction held 12 bases outside the gene matches. The CDR3 length is 16 residues. Germline CDR1 and CDR2: DFQATT and SNEGSKA (reference sequence). In DNA form, the CDR3 reads TGCAGTGCTAGGCGTCTAGCGGGAGGTGGCACGAATACGCAGTATTTT. This sequence encodes CSARRLAGGGTNTQYF.

This clonotype was counted many times. The chain combines TRBV14 with TRBJ1-1, with D perhaps TRBD1 (6 bases). The CDR3 covers 14 residues. Per the germline V gene, CDR1 is SGHDN and CDR2 is FVKESK. V lost 0 bases and J lost 6, with 11 bases in between. The DNA for the CDR3 is TGTGCCAGCAGCCAAGATGGTTCAGGGGCTGAAGCTTTCTTT. Protein product: CASSQDGSGAEAFF.

In this sample, this clonotype turned up many times. The rearrangement joins TRBV15 to TRBJ1-1; D not resolved. This CDR3 contains 11 residues. CDR1 and CDR2 (germline): LNHNV, YYDKDF (reference sequence). The CDR3 reads CAILVGTEAFF. As DNA, the CDR3 is TGTGCTATACTAGTGGGCACTGAAGCTTTCTTT.

This clonotype was observed a few times. The CDR3 DNA sequence: TGCAGCGTTGAAGGTAGGGGAGAGACCCAGTACTTC. As protein: CSVEGRGETQYF. The chain joins TRBV29-1 to TRBJ2-5; D is possibly TRBD1 (5 bases). CDR1 is SQVTM and CDR2 is ANQGSEA in the germline V gene. Between the trimmed V and J ends, which lost 1 base and 4 bases, there was a span of 7 bases. The CDR3 covers 12 residues.

The table lists this clonotype with a few counts. The rearrangement joins TRBV12-3 or TRBV12-4 to TRBJ2-3, with unresolved D. The CDR3 sequence is 14 residues long. V lost 5 bases to trimming and J lost 4 bases, with 13 bases between them. The CDR3 DNA is TGTGCCAGCAGTCAACTGCTTGCGCCAGATACGCAGTATTTT. Translation gives CASSQLLAPDTQYF.

This clonotype was seen a handful of times. The genes are TRBV30 and TRBJ2-7; 8 bases are a match to TRBD2. The V and J ends lost 2 bases and 3 bases, in that order; junction bases with no gene match: 12. Germline lookup yields CDR1 GTSNPN and CDR2 SVGIG (reference sequence). This CDR3 is 16 amino acids long. The CDR3 bases are TGTGCCTGGAGTTGGAGAATGGTAGCGGGAAACTACGAGCAGTACTTC. It codes for CAWSWRMVAGNYEQYF.

This clonotype came up a few times. CDR3 region: CASSGRRKTDYNYEQYF. The CDR3 DNA follows: TGTGCCAGCTCGGGCAGGAGGAAGACAGATTATAACTACGAGCAGTACTTC. The chain is built from TRBV13 and TRBJ2-7; D tentatively reads TRBD1 or TRBD2 (5 bases each). Germline-derived CDR1 and CDR2 are PRHDT and FYEKMQ (reference sequence). The CDR3 covers 17 residues. V lost 8 bases and J 3 bases, leaving 26 bases between the germline ends.